The T cell receptor (beta chain) under discussion was sequenced for a study of blood T cell repertoires in COVID-19. Cohort 3 recovery required two negative PCRs, clearance, or symptom resolution. The germline gives CDR1 MNHEY, CDR2 SMNVEV (reference sequence). V dropped 6 bases and J dropped 3 bases, with 18 bases sitting between them. The CDR3 extends over 17 amino acids. Generated by immunoSEQ multiplex PCR, the TCRdb table keeps only in-frame clones and is missing some. The table shows some 320,000 clones, with 90% occurring only once. The TCR sequence derives from a man aged 55-75 years who had recovered from COVID-19. Sequences were obtained from PBMCs or T cells enriched from blood (not recorded which). The rearrangement uses TRBV27 and TRBJ1-6; tentative D call: TRBD1 (5 bases). The CDR3, as DNA: TGTGCCAGCAGCTCGGGGGGGGGTTTCTACTATAATTCACCCCTCCACTTT. This translates into CASSSGGGFYYNSPLHF.